A single sample is the source of the 25 T cell receptor beta chains below, sequenced in a study of blood T cell repertoires in COVID-19. Produced via immunoSEQ multiplex PCR; TCRdb's table is partial and in-frame only. Counted here are 320,000 or so clones, over 80% occurring once; the ten biggest clones make up about 5%. Sequencing was done on a sample of PBMCs or T cells enriched from blood (not recorded which). The receptors come from a man aged 25 to 40 who had recovered from COVID-19.

This chain joins TRBV18 and TRBJ2-7; the match to TRBD1 covers 9 bases. V trimming: 1 base; J trimming: 7 bases; junction bases outside the gene matches: 8. In germline, CDR1 is KGHSH, CDR2 LQKENI. CDR3 length: 15 residues. The CDR3 DNA reads as TGTGCCAGCTCACCACAATCTACAGGGGGCAGAGAGCAGTACTTC. As protein: CASSPQSTGGREQYF.

The chain is built from TRBV5-4 and TRBJ1-2, with TRBD1 as a possible D gene (6 bases). Trimming removed 0 bases at V and 4 bases at J, with 10 bases between. Germline CDR1 SGHNT, CDR2 YYREEE (reference sequence). The CDR3 length is 14 residues. CDR3 bases: TGTGCCAGCAGCTTGGGACAGGCAATCTATGGCTACACCTTC. Translated: CASSLGQAIYGYTF.

The gene calls are TRBV29-1 and TRBJ1-6; D is ambiguous. The germline V gene has CDR1 SQVTM and CDR2 ANQGSEA. V was clipped by 3 bases and J by 10 bases, with 13 bases between them. The CDR3 runs to 13 residues. The CDR3 DNA reads as TGCAGCGTTGAGGCCAGGAGGGTATCACCCCTCCACTTT. Protein product: CSVEARRVSPLHF.

This chain links TRBV6-6 with TRBJ1-6; D ambiguous. This CDR3 region has 15 residues. Germline values: CDR1 MNHNY, CDR2 SVGAGI (reference sequence). Trimming left V 0 bases short and J 5 bases short, with 8 bases between. The CDR3 loop reads CASSYSGSNNSPLHF. The CDR3 DNA follows: TGTGCCAGCAGTTACTCAGGGAGCAATAATTCACCCCTCCACTTT.

The genes are TRBV6-6 and TRBJ2-1; 10 nucleotides match TRBD1. V lost 4 bases to trimming and J lost 4 bases; unmatched junction nucleotides: 4. The CDR3 length is 15 residues. Germline V gene data show CDR1 as MNHNY and CDR2 as SVGAGI (reference sequence). The CDR3 sequence is CASSFGTGEYNEQFF. The CDR3 bases are TGTGCCAGCAGTTTCGGGACAGGGGAATACAATGAGCAGTTCTTC.

This chain links TRBV18 with TRBJ1-1; TRBD1 aligns across 7 bases. The CDR3 sequence is 13 residues long. Looked up from germline, CDR1 is KGHSH and CDR2 is LQKENI. The ends lost 8 bases at V and 2 bases at J; junction bases unmatched: 5. The CDR3 DNA is TGTGCCAGCAGACAGGGAGCAAACACTGAAGCTTTCTTT. As protein: CASRQGANTEAFF.

This rearrangement joins TRBV27 to TRBJ1-2; 9 nucleotides agree with TRBD1. With V trimmed by 6 bases and J by 8 bases, 4 bases remained unmatched. The germline V gene has CDR1 MNHEY and CDR2 SMNVEV (reference sequence). The length of the CDR3 is 12 residues. Written as DNA, the CDR3 is TGTGCCAGCAGCGGGACAGGGTGGGGCTACACCTTC. Amino acid sequence: CASSGTGWGYTF.

This chain links TRBV7-9 with TRBJ2-7, with D possibly being TRBD2 (5 bases). In germline, CDR1 is SEHNR, CDR2 FQNEAQ (reference sequence). The CDR3 length is 18 residues. The V end was cut by 4 bases, the J end by 0 bases, with 22 bases between. CDR3 DNA sequence: TGTGCCAGCAGCTCAACGGGGAGACCCAATACTCCCTCCTACGAGCAGTACTTC. Amino acids: CASSSTGRPNTPSYEQYF.

The CDR3 loop reads CASSRQGETQYF. The CDR3 DNA follows: TGTGCCAGCAGTCGACAGGGAGAGACCCAGTACTTC. The chain uses TRBV6-5 and TRBJ2-5; 7 bases line up with TRBD1. The germline V gene encodes CDR1 MNHEY and CDR2 SVGAGI. CDR3 length: 12 amino acids. The ends lost 5 bases at V and 4 bases at J; junction bases unmatched: 1.

In its sample, this clone was seen once. The chain couples TRBV6-5 to TRBJ1-1; maybe TRBD1 (5 bases). V lost 2 bases and J 1 base, leaving 11 bases between the germline ends. Germline loops: CDR1 MNHEY, CDR2 SVGAGI. The CDR3 runs 15 residues. CDR3 in DNA: TGTGCCAGCAGTTACCGAGGACAAGAGAACACTGAAGCTTTCTTT. This gives the protein CASSYRGQENTEAFF.

The chain recombines TRBV4-2 with TRBJ1-1; D unclear. Deletions cut 4 bases from V and 0 bases from J, with 15 bases between. The CDR3 is made up of 16 amino acids. The germline gives CDR1 LGHNA, CDR2 YNFKEQ. CDR3 amino acids: CASSLKFSSVNTEAFF. CDR3 sequence (DNA): TGTGCCAGCAGCCTTAAGTTTTCTTCGGTGAACACTGAAGCTTTCTTT.

The V and J genes are TRBV2 and TRBJ2-7, with 8 bases that match TRBD2. This CDR3 region has 11 residues. The V gene end was trimmed by 8 bases and the J gene end by 5 bases; junction bases not matched to a gene: 2. Looked up from germline, CDR1 is SNHLY and CDR2 is FYNNEI. The CDR3 is CASLTSDEQYF. In DNA, the CDR3 is TGTGCCAGCTTGACTAGCGACGAGCAGTACTTC.

This clone has more than one count but fewer than ten. The V and J genes are TRBV5-1 and TRBJ2-2; TRBD1 matches 9 bases. Germline V gives CDR1 SGHRS, CDR2 YFSETQ. The CDR3 loop spans 16 amino acids. V gave up 2 bases and J gave up 6 bases; unmatched junction bases: 8. The CDR3 nucleotides read TGCGCCAGCAGCTTTAGTCCGGGACAGGGTTCCGGGGAGCTGTTTTTT. As protein: CASSFSPGQGSGELFF.

This chain joins TRBV28 and TRBJ1-1, with TRBD1 identical over 8 bases. Losses at the gene ends were 5 bases for V and 1 base for J; bases not matched to a gene: 9. Germline CDR1 and CDR2: MDHEN and SYDVKM. CDR3 size: 16 residues. Here the CDR3 DNA reads TGTGCCAGCAGTCCGTCCCTACAGGGGGGGAACACTGAAGCTTTCTTT. Amino acids: CASSPSLQGGNTEAFF.

The chain employs TRBV10-3 and TRBJ1-4; 9 nucleotides align to TRBD1. CDR1 and CDR2 (germline): ENHRY, SYGVKD. The J segment lost 0 bases and the V segment lost 10 bases, leaving 15 bases of the junction unmatched. The CDR3 has 18 residues. CDR3 DNA: TGTGCCAACCGGGACAGGGAGGTTGTTGGAGCAACTAATGAAAAACTGTTTTTT. Translation gives CANRDREVVGATNEKLFF.

The J gene is TRBJ2-5, the V gene TRBV28, with D maybe TRBD1 (5 bases). V lost 3 bases, J lost 5 bases, and 16 bases lay in between. CDR3 length: 15 residues. Germline V gene data show CDR1 as MDHEN and CDR2 as SYDVKM. CDR3 coding DNA: TGTGCCAGCAGTTTTCTCGTAGGGGTTTTTGAGACCCAGTACTTC. This translates into CASSFLVGVFETQYF.

The V gene is TRBV3-1 (or the pseudogene TRBV3-2), the J gene TRBJ2-2; 16 bases align to TRBD2. CDR1 is LGHDT and CDR2 is YNNKEL in the germline V gene (reference sequence). CDR3 length equals 22 residues. The V and J ends lost 3 bases and 0 bases, in that order; junction bases with no gene match: 13. This chain's CDR3 is CASSQGPGPGLAGGPNTGELFF. In DNA form, the CDR3 reads TGTGCCAGCAGCCAGGGTCCGGGCCCGGGACTAGCGGGGGGGCCGAACACCGGGGAGCTGTTTTTT.

This chain joins TRBV7-9 and TRBJ1-3; no reliable D call. Germline CDR1 SEHNR, CDR2 FQNEAQ (reference sequence). V lost 5 bases and J lost 6, with 14 bases in between. The CDR3 covers 14 residues. CDR3 residues: CASSRMGALNTIYF. The CDR3 DNA is TGTGCCAGCAGCCGGATGGGAGCGCTAAACACCATATATTTT.

The chain carries TRBV5-1 and TRBJ2-3; 7 positions agree with TRBD1. CDR1 is SGHRS and CDR2 is YFSETQ in the germline V gene. J lost 0 bases, V lost 4 bases, and 2 bases had no gene match. The CDR3 contains 14 residues. The CDR3 DNA sequence: TGCGCCAGCAGCGGGACAGTAAGCACAGATACGCAGTATTTT. Protein product: CASSGTVSTDTQYF.

The chain recombines TRBV5-4 with TRBJ2-1; D might be TRBD1 (6 bases). The V gene lost 0 bases and the J gene lost 4 bases, with 14 bases spanning the gap. Germline V CDR1 and CDR2: SGHNT, YYREEE (reference sequence). The CDR3 has 16 amino acids. The CDR3 nucleotides are TGTGCCAGCAGCTTGGGGACAGTTTACTCTTACAATGAGCAGTTCTTC. Translation gives CASSLGTVYSYNEQFF.

The rearrangement joins TRBV5-1 to TRBJ2-7; a weak D match, TRBD1 (6 bases). CDR1 and CDR2 (germline): SGHRS, YFSETQ. This CDR3 has 14 amino acids. The germline V and J ends were trimmed by 7 bases and 1 base, with 15 bases remaining between them. The CDR3 coding sequence is TGCGCCAGCTCTCCAGGGGCACTTTCCTACGAGCAGTACTTC. It yields the protein CASSPGALSYEQYF.

The chain joins TRBV15 to TRBJ1-5; D ambiguous. Deletions cut 0 bases from V and 7 bases from J, with 16 bases between. In germline, CDR1 is LNHNV, CDR2 YYDKDF (reference sequence). The CDR3 is made up of 16 amino acids. DNA for the CDR3: TGTGCCACCAGCAGAGATATAATCCGCCGCGGGCAGCCCCAGCATTTT. This encodes CATSRDIIRRGQPQHF. The full variable domain, its missing parts supplied by reference TRBV15 and TRBJ1-5, is DAMVIQNPRYQVTQFGKPVTLSCSQTLNHNVMYWYQQKSSQAPKLLFHYYDKDFNNEADTPDNFQSRRPNTSFCFLDIRSPGLGDTAMYLCATSRDIIRRGQPQHFGDGTRLSIL.

This clone has more than one count but fewer than ten. The chain joins TRBV18 to TRBJ1-1; unclear D gene. Germline V gene lookup returns CDR1 KGHSH and CDR2 LQKENI. This CDR3 is 15 amino acids long. Trimming took off 3 bases at V and 0 bases at J, with 11 bases between the two ends. CDR3 sequence (DNA): TGTGCCAGCTCACCGATAACAGTCATGAACACTGAAGCTTTCTTT. Its translation is CASSPITVMNTEAFF.

The chain combines TRBV18 with TRBJ1-5; no reliable D call. Looked up from germline, CDR1 is KGHSH and CDR2 is LQKENI. The V end lost 6 bases, the J end lost 0 bases, and 9 bases lay between the germline ends. This CDR3 is built from 14 residues. Here the CDR3 reads CASSVSGSNQPQHF. The CDR3 bases are TGTGCCAGCTCCGTATCGGGTAGCAATCAGCCCCAGCATTTT.

Here the CDR3 DNA reads TGTGCCAGCAGGGGTCGGGGTCGGAATGAAAAACTGTTTTTT. The encoded protein is CASRGRGRNEKLFF. V is TRBV6-5 and J is TRBJ1-4; D remains unclear. This CDR3 is 14 amino acids long. Germline CDR1 is MNHEY and CDR2 is SVGAGI. The V end was cut by 6 bases, the J end by 5 bases, with 13 bases between.